Listed below are T cell receptor beta chains from one sample, sequenced in a study of blood T cell repertoires in COVID-19. Measured with immunoSEQ multiplex PCR; TCRdb has only the in-frame clones, and not every one. The sample carries a few hundred thousand clones, around nine tenths recorded once. The specimen sequenced was PBMCs or T cells enriched from blood (not recorded which). These receptor sequences come from a woman aged 50 to 65 who had been exposed to COVID-19. Both conserved end residues are part of each CDR3. The D gene is left open where the match is weak. Clone size appears in some rows only: once, few, many, or a class for an expanded clone.

v_call	j_call	clone_size	cdr3_length	d_call	cdr3_aa	cdr3_nt
TRBV7-2	TRBJ2-1	-	15	-	CASSLVAGNYNEQFF	TGTGCCAGCAGCTTAGTCGCGGGGAACTACAATGAGCAGTTCTTC
TRBV3-1/TRBV3-2	TRBJ2-7	-	14	-	CASSQAGLAYEQYF	TGTGCCAGCAGCCAAGCTGGGCTAGCTTACGAGCAGTACTTC
TRBV19	TRBJ2-1	few	15	TRBD2	CASSIGGGGPNEQFF	TGTGCCAGTAGTATTGGTGGCGGGGGTCCCAATGAGCAGTTCTTC
TRBV19	TRBJ1-5	-	14	-	CASSISGRNQPQHF	TGTGCCAGTAGTATAAGCGGCAGAAATCAGCCCCAGCATTTT
TRBV28	TRBJ1-3	-	16	-	CASSLRWQGSGNTIYF	TGTGCCAGCAGTTTACGGTGGCAGGGCTCTGGAAACACCATATATTTT
TRBV24-1	TRBJ1-4	few	16	TRBD1	CATSDGRTGGNEKLFF	TGTGCCACCAGTGATGGTAGGACAGGGGGTAATGAAAAACTGTTTTTT
TRBV21-1	TRBJ1-4	few	16	-	CASSKRSGCGSGKLFF	TGTGCCAGCAGCAAACGGTCGGGTTGCGGGTCGGGAAAACTGTTTTTT
TRBV7-2	TRBJ2-1	-	12	TRBD2	CASSTGGGEQFF	TGTGCCAGCAGCACCGGGGGAGGGGAGCAGTTCTTC
TRBV7-8	TRBJ2-4	-	15	-	CASSRDRTLKNIQYF	TGTGCCAGCAGCCGCGACAGGACCCTTAAAAACATTCAGTACTTC
TRBV5-6	TRBJ2-7	-	15	TRBD1	CASSTETGGYYEQYF	TGTGCCAGCAGCACAGAGACAGGGGGCTATTACGAGCAGTACTTC
TRBV5-8	TRBJ2-3	few	12	TRBD2	CASSFTSGGQYF	TGTGCCAGCAGCTTTACTAGCGGTGGGCAGTATTTT
TRBV29-1	TRBJ2-3	-	14	-	CSVESGFSTDTQYF	TGCAGCGTTGAGTCGGGGTTTAGCACAGATACGCAGTATTTT
TRBV5-8	TRBJ1-3	-	17	-	CASSYGITRNWGNTIYF	TGTGCCAGCAGCTATGGAATAACGCGGAATTGGGGAAACACCATATATTTT
TRBV9	TRBJ2-3	-	16	TRBD2	CASSVTAGGLTDTQYF	TGTGCCAGCAGCGTGACAGCGGGGGGGTTAACAGATACGCAGTATTTT
TRBV2	TRBJ2-4	once	13	-	CASGGQGGNIQYF	TGTGCCAGCGGGGGGCAGGGAGGGAACATTCAGTACTTC
TRBV7-9	TRBJ2-5	-	14	-	CASSLGSGQETQYF	TGTGCCAGCAGCTTAGGGAGCGGGCAAGAGACCCAGTACTTC
TRBV10-3	TRBJ1-1	-	15	TRBD1	CATHINRGANTEAFF	TGTGCCACACATATCAACAGGGGGGCGAACACTGAAGCTTTCTTT
TRBV7-9	TRBJ2-7	once	15	TRBD1	CASSLAGTGIGEQYF	TGTGCCAGCAGCTTAGCGGGGACAGGGATCGGCGAGCAGTACTTC
TRBV6-5	TRBJ2-2	-	15	TRBD1	CASRSGTGGTGELFF	TGTGCCAGCAGGTCCGGGACAGGGGGGACCGGGGAGCTGTTTTTT
TRBV29-1	TRBJ2-7	few	13	-	CSTEGTGVGEQYF	TGCAGCACCGAAGGGACGGGGGTAGGGGAGCAGTACTTC
TRBV9	TRBJ2-7	-	13	TRBD1	CASSDPTGYEQYF	TGTGCCAGCAGCGACCCGACAGGGTACGAGCAGTACTTC
TRBV2	TRBJ1-5	-	16	TRBD1	CASTPTGISGNQPQHF	TGTGCCAGCACTCCGACAGGGATCAGTGGCAATCAGCCCCAGCATTTT
TRBV2	TRBJ1-6	-	14	TRBD1	CASTLTGKSSPLHF	TGTGCCAGCACCCTGACAGGGAAATCTTCACCCCTCCACTTT
TRBV7-9	TRBJ2-2	once	15	-	CASSLGSGDTGELFF	TGTGCCAGCAGCTTAGGTTCGGGGGACACCGGGGAGCTGTTTTTT
TRBV28	TRBJ1-1	once	13	-	CASSVGQNTEAFF	TGTGCCAGCAGTGTTGGACAGAACACTGAAGCTTTCTTT
TRBV3-1/TRBV3-2	TRBJ2-2	once	16	TRBD1	CASSQPTGQGAGELFF	TGTGCCAGCAGCCAACCAACGGGACAGGGTGCCGGGGAGCTGTTTTTT
TRBV5-1	TRBJ2-7	-	14	TRBD1	CASSFQGESYEQYF	TGCGCCAGCAGCTTTCAGGGGGAGTCCTACGAGCAGTACTTC
TRBV28	TRBJ1-2	-	14	-	CASSRSSKSTNYTF	TGTGCCAGCAGTCGATCATCCAAATCAACTAACTACACCTTC
TRBV2	TRBJ1-4	once	15	-	CASSIIQGPNEKLFF	TGTGCCAGCAGTATTATACAGGGTCCCAATGAAAAACTGTTTTTT
TRBV5-1	TRBJ1-2	-	14	-	CASSLETGSYGYTF	TGCGCCAGCAGCTTGGAGACAGGATCCTATGGCTACACCTTC
TRBV9	TRBJ2-3	-	16	TRBD1	CASSAVPGQVVDTQYF	TGTGCCAGCAGCGCGGTACCGGGACAGGTGGTAGATACGCAGTATTTT
TRBV5-1	TRBJ1-4	few	14	TRBD1	CASSLDRVNEKLFF	TGCGCCAGCAGTTTAGACAGGGTTAATGAAAAACTGTTTTTT
TRBV6-5	TRBJ1-3	-	15	-	CASSYSTGTGNTIYF	TGTGCCAGCAGTTACTCAACAGGGACTGGAAACACCATATATTTT
TRBV18	TRBJ2-7	-	14	TRBD1	CASSLPTGGYEQYF	TGTGCCAGCTCACTTCCGACAGGGGGCTACGAGCAGTACTTC
TRBV7-2	TRBJ1-2	-	13	TRBD1	CASSSDRGLGYTF	TGTGCCAGCAGCTCAGACAGGGGGCTTGGCTACACCTTC
TRBV30	TRBJ2-3	-	13	-	CAWSLRRTDTQYF	TGTGCCTGGAGTCTTCGGAGAACAGATACGCAGTATTTT
TRBV6-1	TRBJ1-2	-	15	TRBD1	CASSEARTGDYGYTF	TGTGCCAGCAGTGAAGCTCGGACAGGGGACTATGGCTACACCTTC